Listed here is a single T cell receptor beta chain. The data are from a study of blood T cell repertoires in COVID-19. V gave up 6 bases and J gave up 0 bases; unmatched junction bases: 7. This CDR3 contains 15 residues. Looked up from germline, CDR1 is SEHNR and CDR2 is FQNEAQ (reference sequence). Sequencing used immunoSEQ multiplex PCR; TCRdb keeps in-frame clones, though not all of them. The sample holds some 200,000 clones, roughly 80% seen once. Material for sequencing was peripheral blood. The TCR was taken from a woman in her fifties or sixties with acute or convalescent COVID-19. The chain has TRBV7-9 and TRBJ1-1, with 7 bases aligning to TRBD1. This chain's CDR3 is CASRRPGQLNTEAFF. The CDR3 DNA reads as TGTGCCAGCAGAAGACCGGGACAGCTGAACACTGAAGCTTTCTTT.